The 32 T cell receptor beta chains below all came from one sample that was sequenced in a study of vaccination and CD4 T cells after COVID-19. Sequencing of the DNA from cultured CD4+ T cells was carried out with the Oncomine TCR Beta short-read assay. One entry per CDR3 protein, called by TCRdb with MiXCR from the PCR reads. The sample consists of 8,000 to 10,000 distinct CDR3 sequences, around 37% of them appearing once. The antigens for these receptors are not known. The treatment: roughly 10-day PBMC culture with coronavirus spike peptide pools or control peptides (ViraFEST assay). What was sequenced was CD4+ T cells from blood, cultured in vitro. The receptors come from a human donor who had recovered from COVID-19.

The rearrangement links TRBV7-8 to TRBJ2-7, with TRBD2 identical over 7 bases. The CDR3 totals 12 residues. Per the germline V gene, CDR1 is SGHVS and CDR2 is FQNEAQ. With V trimmed by 6 bases and J by 3 bases, 2 bases remained unmatched. The CDR3 bases are TGTGCCAGCAGGGGGAGGGGCTACGAGCAGTACTTC. It encodes CASRGRGYEQYF.

This clonotype was seen a single time. V gene TRBV12-3 or TRBV12-4 combines with J gene TRBJ1-3; D gene ambiguous. This CDR3 comprises 16 residues. V was trimmed by 1 base and J by 0 bases, leaving 10 bases between them. The CDR3 bases are TGTGCCAGCAGTTTAGTCCCCTCCGGCTCTGGAAACACCATATATTTT. This gives the protein CASSLVPSGSGNTIYF.

In this sample, this clonotype turned up a few times. The chain is built from TRBV4-1 and TRBJ1-6; D might be TRBD1 (6 bases). Germline V gene data show CDR1 as MGHRA and CDR2 as YSYEKL. V was clipped by 0 bases and J by 10 bases, with 13 bases between them. This CDR3 spans 15 amino acids. The CDR3 spells CASSQEAGVKSPLHF. The CDR3 bases are TGCGCCAGCAGCCAAGAGGCAGGGGTCAAATCACCCCTCCACTTT.

This sequence joins TRBV5-4 and TRBJ2-1, with 13 bases fitting TRBD2. Per germline, CDR1 SGHNT and CDR2 YYREEE (reference sequence). Trimming at V came to 5 bases and at J to 9 bases, leaving 8 bases not matched to a gene. The CDR3 consists of 15 residues. The CDR3 coding sequence is TGTGCCAGCAGTACCACTAGCGGGGGGGCTAGTGAGCAGTTCTTC. Its protein product is CASSTTSGGASEQFF.

This chain connects TRBV18 to TRBJ2-3; D is possibly TRBD1 (6 bases). CDR3 length equals 13 residues. V gave up 4 bases and J gave up 6 bases, with 11 bases separating them. Germline V lookup: CDR1 KGHSH, CDR2 LQKENI. The CDR3 coding sequence is TGTGCCAGCTCACTACATGACAGGGATACGCAGTATTTT. Its protein product is CASSLHDRDTQYF.

This clonotype was recorded only once. The gene calls are TRBV12-3 or TRBV12-4 and TRBJ2-2; 12 nucleotides agree with TRBD2. The CDR3 extends over 21 amino acids. J was trimmed by 4 bases and V by 0 bases; bases with no gene match: 15. The CDR3, as DNA: TGTGCCAGCAGTTTAGCGTCCTTCCTACTAGCGGGGGGCCCGGGCACCGGGGAGCTGTTTTTT. Translating gives CASSLASFLLAGGPGTGELFF.

This chain joins TRBV12-3 or TRBV12-4 and TRBJ2-1; 8 nucleotides line up with TRBD2. V lost 3 bases, J lost 8 bases, and 9 bases stayed unmatched. The CDR3 totals 15 residues. CDR3 nucleotides: TGTGCCAGCAGTTTTAGGGCGGGGGGCAGGGATGAGCAGTTCTTC. As protein: CASSFRAGGRDEQFF.

A few counts support this clonotype. The J gene is TRBJ2-2, the V gene TRBV2; D is possibly TRBD1 or TRBD2 (6 bases each). The CDR3 has 15 residues. The germline CDR1 and CDR2 sequences are SNHLY and FYNNEI. The germline V and J ends were trimmed by 5 bases and 5 bases, with 15 bases remaining between them. The CDR3 region has the DNA TGTGCCAGCAGTTGGGGGGCCGAAATAACCGGGGAGCTGTTTTTT. Translated: CASSWGAEITGELFF.

V is TRBV5-1 and J is TRBJ1-1, with D unresolved. The germline CDR1 and CDR2 sequences are SGHRS and YFSETQ. CDR3 length: 12 residues. V was clipped by 4 bases and J by 0 bases, with 4 bases between them. The CDR3 region has the DNA TGCGCCAGCAGCAGGTTGAACACTGAAGCTTTCTTT. Translating it yields CASSRLNTEAFF. Supplemented by reference TRBV5-1 and TRBJ1-1, the full variable domain reads KAGVTQTPRYLIKTRGQQVTLSCSPISGHRSVSWYQQTPGQGLQFLFEYFSETQRNKGNFPGRFSGRQFSNSRSEMNVSTLELGDSALYLCASSRLNTEAFFGQGTRLTVV.

The V call is TRBV19, the J call TRBJ2-6, with no clear D. In germline, CDR1 is LNHDA, CDR2 SQIVND (reference sequence). V lost 7 bases and J lost 1, with 17 bases in between. This CDR3 is built from 17 residues. CDR3 amino acids: CASTSRASNSGANVLTF. In DNA, the CDR3 is TGTGCCAGTACTTCAAGGGCTTCGAATTCTGGGGCCAACGTCCTGACTTTC.

This chain uses TRBV20-1 with TRBJ2-3, with D tentatively TRBD2 (6 bases). The V end was cut by 0 bases, the J end by 2 bases, with 15 bases between. The CDR3 sequence is 16 residues long. Germline V gives CDR1 DFQATT, CDR2 SNEGSKA (reference sequence). The CDR3 DNA reads as TGCAGTGCTAGAGATCTGTCTAGCGAGTACACAGATACGCAGTATTTT. Encoded protein: CSARDLSSEYTDTQYF.

The V gene is TRBV18, the J gene TRBJ1-2; 10 bases match TRBD1. The V and J ends lost 0 bases and 2 bases, in that order; junction bases with no gene match: 3. Germline lookup yields CDR1 KGHSH and CDR2 LQKENI. This CDR3 has 16 amino acids. CDR3 protein: CASSPPSTGGNYGYTF. In nucleotides, the CDR3 is TGTGCCAGCTCACCACCGTCGACAGGGGGCAACTATGGCTACACCTTC. The entire variable domain, with the rest obtained from reference TRBV18 and TRBJ1-2, is as follows: NAGVMQNPRHLVRRRGQEARLRCSPMKGHSHVYWYRQLPEEGLKFMVYLQKENIIDESGMPKERFSAEFPKEGPSILRIQQVVRGDSAAYFCASSPPSTGGNYGYTFGSGTRLTVV.

This clonotype appeared a few times. This chain joins TRBV6-2 or TRBV6-3 and TRBJ2-5; D may be TRBD2 (6 bases). Germline lookup yields CDR1 MNHEY and CDR2 SVGEGT. The CDR3 has 13 amino acids. Trimming took off 6 bases at V and 4 bases at J, with 12 bases between the two ends. The CDR3 sequence: CASRASGRETQYF. The CDR3 DNA reads TGTGCCAGCAGAGCCAGCGGGCGAGAGACCCAGTACTTC.

This sequence joins TRBV6-1 and TRBJ1-6; D is ambiguous. The CDR3 loop spans 19 amino acids. In germline, CDR1 is MNHNS, CDR2 SASEGT. V dropped 7 bases and J dropped 4 bases, with 26 bases sitting between them. CDR3 protein: CASTESSGWGVPYNSPLHF. As DNA, the CDR3 is TGTGCCAGCACCGAATCCTCGGGGTGGGGTGTCCCATATAATTCACCCCTCCACTTT.

In this sample, this clonotype turned up a few times. The chain recombines TRBV27 with TRBJ1-2; 7 nucleotides agree with TRBD1. The ends lost 1 base at V and 7 bases at J; junction bases unmatched: 15. The CDR3 has 17 residues. The germline V gene has CDR1 MNHEY and CDR2 SMNVEV (reference sequence). CDR3 bases: TGTGCCAGCAGTTTATTGGGTTCGGCAGGGGGGTCCCGTGGCTACACCTTC. Translation gives CASSLLGSAGGSRGYTF.

This rearrangement joins TRBV7-2 to TRBJ1-2, with 7 bases fitting TRBD1. With V trimmed by 0 bases and J by 5 bases, 3 bases remained unmatched. Germline-derived CDR1 and CDR2 are SGHTA and FQGNSA. This CDR3 is built from 14 residues. CDR3 sequence (DNA): TGTGCCAGCAGCTTAGCGCCACAGGGGTATGGCTACACCTTC. Translation: CASSLAPQGYGYTF. Looking up the rest from reference TRBV7-2 and TRBJ1-2 gives the full variable domain: GAGVSQSPSNKVTEKGKDVELRCDPISGHTALYWYRQSLGQGLEFLIYFQGNSAPDKSGLPSDRFSAERTGGSVSTLTIQRTQQEDSAVYLCASSLAPQGYGYTFGSGTRLTVV.

There are a few counts of this clonotype. The chain joins TRBV5-1 to TRBJ2-3; 12 nucleotides align to TRBD2. The V gene's germline CDR1 is SGHRS and CDR2 YFSETQ. The CDR3 has 16 residues. The ends lost 3 bases at V and 5 bases at J; junction bases unmatched: 7. CDR3 sequence: CASSWTTSGGKDTQYF. For the CDR3, the DNA is TGCGCCAGCAGCTGGACCACTAGCGGGGGGAAAGATACGCAGTATTTT. Based on the CDR3 plus reference TRBV5-1 and TRBJ2-3, the full variable domain is KAGVTQTPRYLIKTRGQQVTLSCSPISGHRSVSWYQQTPGQGLQFLFEYFSETQRNKGNFPGRFSGRQFSNSRSEMNVSTLELGDSALYLCASSWTTSGGKDTQYFGPGTRLTVL.

The genes are TRBV6-2 or TRBV6-3 and TRBJ2-5, with D possibly matching TRBD1 (6 bases). The length of the CDR3 is 14 residues. Germline values: CDR1 MNHEY, CDR2 SVGEGT. V shed 10 bases and J shed 0 bases, with 15 bases lying between them. In DNA form, the CDR3 reads TGTGCCACCTTCCGACAGGCTCACCAAGAGACCCAGTACTTC. It encodes CATFRQAHQETQYF.

The sample holds a few counts of this clonotype. The chain uses TRBV21-1 and TRBJ2-1; the DNA was not compared with TRBD1, the D call given in the table. TRBV21-1 is an annotated pseudogene. The CDR3 runs 16 residues. DNA of the CDR3: TGTGCCAGCAGCCCACCGGACAGGGCCCTCCTCAATGGGCAGTTCTTC. Protein product: CASSPPDRALLNGQFF.

In this sample, this clonotype turned up a few times. The V and J genes are TRBV20-1 and TRBJ2-1, with 7 bases aligning to TRBD2. V lost 6 bases and J lost 0; bases outside the gene matches: 5. The CDR3 extends over 14 amino acids. Germline CDR1 DFQATT, CDR2 SNEGSKA (reference sequence). DNA of the CDR3: TGCAGTGCCAAGCGGGGTAGCTCCTACAATGAGCAGTTCTTC. Its protein is CSAKRGSSYNEQFF.

This clonotype was observed a handful of times. This chain links TRBV20-1 with TRBJ2-2; D may be TRBD1 or TRBD2 (5 bases each). The germline gives CDR1 DFQATT, CDR2 SNEGSKA (reference sequence). Trimming took 6 bases from V and 4 from J, leaving 12 bases between them. The CDR3 covers 13 residues. The CDR3 DNA is TGCAGTGCCCTAAAGGGGAGCACCGGGGAGCTGTTTTTT. Translated: CSALKGSTGELFF.

This clonotype was recorded a few times. This chain connects TRBV7-6 to TRBJ2-7; D tentatively fits TRBD1 or TRBD2 (5 bases each). Trimming shortened V by 5 bases and J by 7 bases, and 15 bases separated the two germline ends. The CDR3 length is 13 residues. The germline CDR1 and CDR2 sequences are SGHVS and FNYEAQ. The CDR3 region has the DNA TGTGCCAGCAGCCTAGAAAGGGACCGAGAGCAGTACTTC. Protein product: CASSLERDREQYF.

This clonotype has more than one count but fewer than ten. The gene calls are TRBV15 and TRBJ1-4; D is possibly TRBD1 (5 bases). The CDR3 has 15 residues. V lost 1 base, J lost 4 bases, and 10 bases lay in between. CDR1 and CDR2 (germline): LNHNV, YYDKDF (reference sequence). This CDR3 reads CATSRGQGGNEKLFF. CDR3 sequence (DNA): TGTGCCACCAGCAGAGGGCAGGGAGGTAATGAAAAACTGTTTTTT.

This CDR3 is CASSLGGSPDTQYF. In DNA form, the CDR3 reads TGTGCCAGCAGCCTTGGGGGTTCCCCAGATACGCAGTATTTT. This rearrangement joins TRBV7-9 to TRBJ2-3, with D perhaps assigned TRBD1 or TRBD2 (5 bases each). This CDR3 region has 14 residues. Germline CDR1 SEHNR, CDR2 FQNEAQ (reference sequence). Trimming removed 5 bases from V and 4 bases from J, with 13 bases in between.

This chain uses TRBV2 with TRBJ1-5; D is undetermined. The CDR3 has 13 residues. Germline V gene data show CDR1 as SNHLY and CDR2 as FYNNEI. V dropped 3 bases and J dropped 1 base, with 4 bases sitting between them. The CDR3 sequence: CASSENSNQPQHF. In DNA, the CDR3 is TGTGCCAGCAGTGAGAACAGCAATCAGCCCCAGCATTTT.

In its sample, this clonotype was seen a few times. The chain employs TRBV24-1 and TRBJ2-3, with a possible D match to TRBD2 (5 bases). The CDR3 consists of 16 residues. Germline V gives CDR1 KGHDR, CDR2 SFDVKD. Between the trimmed V and J ends, which lost 3 bases and 1 base, there was a span of 13 bases. CDR3 region: CATSDNSLEGTDTQYF. Here the CDR3 DNA reads TGTGCCACCAGTGATAATTCCCTGGAGGGCACAGATACGCAGTATTTT.

Sample share makes this clonotype large (0.1 to 1%). V and J are TRBV6-1 and TRBJ2-7; D is ambiguous. CDR3 length: 12 amino acids. Germline V gene data show CDR1 as MNHNS and CDR2 as SASEGT. The germline V and J ends were trimmed by 11 bases and 0 bases, with 11 bases remaining between them. CDR3 amino acids: CALRGSSYEQYF. CDR3 DNA sequence: TGTGCCCTACGTGGCTCCTCCTACGAGCAGTACTTC.

This sequence joins TRBV12-3 or TRBV12-4 and TRBJ2-3, with D unresolved. Trimming stripped 1 base from V and 0 bases from J, with 5 bases between. The CDR3 is 14 amino acids. Here the CDR3 reads CASSLGTSTDTQYF. Written as DNA, the CDR3 is TGTGCCAGCAGTTTAGGCACCAGCACAGATACGCAGTATTTT.

This clonotype was observed a few times. This chain uses TRBV6-1 with TRBJ1-2; no definite D call. In germline, CDR1 is MNHNS, CDR2 SASEGT. The CDR3 has 13 amino acids. Trimming stripped 6 bases from V and 5 bases from J, with 13 bases between. CDR3 DNA: TGTGCCAGCAGGCAACAAGGCATATATGGCTACACCTTC. It codes for CASRQQGIYGYTF.

V is TRBV18 and J is TRBJ2-3; a weak D match, TRBD2 (5 bases). V gave up 2 bases and J gave up 2 bases, with 8 bases separating them. The CDR3 totals 14 residues. The germline CDR1 and CDR2 sequences are KGHSH and LQKENI. The DNA for the CDR3 is TGTGCCAGCTCACCAAGGGAGAACACAGATACGCAGTATTTT. Amino acid sequence: CASSPRENTDTQYF.

This chain links TRBV5-1 with TRBJ1-6; a weak D match, TRBD1 (6 bases). The V end lost 3 bases, the J end lost 5 bases, and 9 bases lay between the germline ends. Germline CDR1 reads SGHRS; CDR2 reads YFSETQ. The CDR3 runs to 14 residues. CDR3: CASSWAGDNSPLHF. Written as DNA, the CDR3 is TGCGCCAGCAGCTGGGCAGGGGATAATTCACCCCTCCACTTT.

The rearrangement links TRBV6-1 to TRBJ1-5, with TRBD1 as a possible D gene (5 bases). Germline V gene lookup returns CDR1 MNHNS and CDR2 SASEGT. The V gene lost 6 bases and the J gene lost 9 bases, with 21 bases spanning the gap. The CDR3 sequence is 15 residues long. CDR3 amino acids: CASRGDLRGSGPQHF. The CDR3, as DNA: TGTGCCAGCAGGGGGGATCTGCGGGGGTCGGGGCCCCAGCATTTT.